Included here is one T cell receptor beta chain sequence, with context. These data originate in a study of blood T cell repertoires in COVID-19. CDR3 length: 12 residues. CDR1 LNHDA and CDR2 SQIVND come from the germline V gene (reference sequence). The V gene end was trimmed by 3 bases and the J gene end by 11 bases; junction bases not matched to a gene: 4. Repertoires were generated with immunoSEQ multiplex PCR, while TCRdb's copy carries only in-frame clones and drops some. The data show about 270,000 clones, about 86% seen once. The sequencing input was peripheral blood. The sequence was obtained from a woman aged 55-69 years with active or convalescent COVID-19. The chain uses TRBV19 and TRBJ1-1, with 9 bases identical to TRBD1. The CDR3 coding sequence is TGTGCCAGTAGTATTGGGACAGGGTTGGCTTTCTTT. Protein product: CASSIGTGLAFF.